This T cell receptor (beta chain) was profiled in a study of T cell responses to AZD1222 COVID-19 vaccine. Regarding the study as a whole: It should be noted that donors were predominantly white British and more often female, and clonal diversity was possibly underestimated.

The ends lost 6 bases at V and 8 bases at J; junction bases unmatched: 10. In germline, CDR1 is KGHSH, CDR2 LQKENI. The CDR3 has 15 amino acids. As to this clone: Its antigen is still unknown.

Sequencing was performed with immunoSEQ multiplex PCR; in TCRdb, only in-frame clones are kept and a portion is missing. In the table there are over 45,000 clones, 70% to 90% of which are singletons. The chain is built from TRBV18 and TRBJ1-4; 9 bases match TRBD1. The material sequenced was peripheral blood, taken on day 0 of AZD1222 vaccination. The sequence was collected from an adult in good health. CDR3 coding DNA: TGTGCCAGCTCCCCAGGACAGGGGATAGAAGAAAAACTGTTTTTT. Amino acid sequence: CASSPGQGIEEKLFF.